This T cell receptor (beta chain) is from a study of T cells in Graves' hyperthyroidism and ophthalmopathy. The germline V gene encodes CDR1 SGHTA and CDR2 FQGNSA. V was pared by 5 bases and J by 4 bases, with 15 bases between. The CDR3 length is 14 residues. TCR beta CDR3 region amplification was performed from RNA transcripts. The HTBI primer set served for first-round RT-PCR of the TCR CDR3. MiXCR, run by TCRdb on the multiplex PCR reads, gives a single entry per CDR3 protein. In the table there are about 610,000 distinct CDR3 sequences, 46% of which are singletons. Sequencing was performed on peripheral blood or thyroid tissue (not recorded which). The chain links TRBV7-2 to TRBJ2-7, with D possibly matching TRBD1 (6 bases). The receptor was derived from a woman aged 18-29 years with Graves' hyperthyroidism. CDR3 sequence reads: CASSPGRTAYEQYF. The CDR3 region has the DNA TGTGCCAGCAGCCCAGGACGGACAGCTTACGAGCAGTACTTC.